The 10 T cell receptor beta chains in this list originate from one sample, sequenced in a study of blood T cells in healthy people across ages. PCR was performed a second time for roughly 6 to 12 cycles using a sample-barcoded 5' primer and a J-beta primer mix. TCRdb re-called the 5' RACE reads through MiXCR, storing one row per CDR3 protein. Among 900,000 to 950,000 distinct CDR3 sequences listed, just under 30% were seen once. The same specimen was also included in a second study, on T cells of mothers and their children.

What was sequenced was blood. These receptors were collected from a middle-aged woman in good health.

In this sample, this clonotype turned up many times. The chain joins TRBV27 to TRBJ2-6; 11 bases are shared with TRBD1. Germline CDR1 is MNHEY and CDR2 is SMNVEV (reference sequence). V was clipped by 7 bases and J by 4 bases; unmatched bases: 9. The CDR3 extends over 17 amino acids. CDR3 sequence: CASTPRTGGDGANVLTF. For the CDR3, the DNA is TGTGCCAGCACCCCCAGGACAGGGGGCGACGGGGCCAACGTCCTGACTTTC.

The gene calls are TRBV9 and TRBJ1-2; no firm D call. V lost 0 bases and J lost 3, with 12 bases in between. CDR3 length equals 15 residues. Germline values: CDR1 SGDLS, CDR2 YYNGEE. The CDR3, as DNA: TGTGCCAGCAGCGTAGATAAAGTCCATTACTATGGCTACACCTTC. Its translation is CASSVDKVHYYGYTF. Variable domain in full (rest from reference TRBV9 and TRBJ1-2): DSGVTQTPKHLITATGQRVTLRCSPRSGDLSVYWYQQSLDQGLQFLIQYYNGEERAKGNILERFSAQQFPDLHSELNLSSLELGDSALYFCASSVDKVHYYGYTFGSGTRLTVV.

The chain uses TRBV24-1 and TRBJ2-5, with 9 bases that match TRBD1. J was trimmed by 5 bases and V by 5 bases; bases with no gene match: 14. Germline V gives CDR1 KGHDR, CDR2 SFDVKD. This CDR3 is built from 17 residues. In DNA, the CDR3 is TGTGCCACCAGTGGCAGACGAATGACAGGGGGGTACGAGACCCAGTACTTC. Translated: CATSGRRMTGGYETQYF.

The chain has TRBV7-9 and TRBJ1-2, with D hard to call. Looked up from germline, CDR1 is SEHNR and CDR2 is FQNEAQ (reference sequence). The V gene lost 5 bases and the J gene lost 0 bases, with 10 bases spanning the gap. This CDR3 contains 14 residues. For the CDR3, the DNA is TGTGCCAGCAGCCCACGGGCGGCTAACTATGGCTACACCTTC. Residues: CASSPRAANYGYTF.

This clonotype was seen repeatedly, ten times or more. A read error may explain this, as a much larger clone is one base away. This chain connects TRBV7-2 to TRBJ2-7; D remains unclear. This CDR3 is 12 amino acids long. Germline assignment: CDR1 SGHTA and CDR2 FQGNSA. V dropped 5 bases and J dropped 2 bases, with 7 bases sitting between them. This CDR3 is CASSMSAYEQYF. The CDR3 region has the DNA TGTGCCAGCAGCATGAGTGCCTACGAGCAGTACTTC.

The chain links TRBV20-1 to TRBJ1-2; 9 bases match TRBD1. Germline V gives CDR1 DFQATT, CDR2 SNEGSKA (reference sequence). The CDR3 runs to 12 residues. J was trimmed by 5 bases and V by 5 bases; bases with no gene match: 3. DNA for the CDR3: TGCAGTGCTGGGGACAGGGTTTATGGCTACACCTTC. Translated, it gives CSAGDRVYGYTF.

This clonotype was seen a few times. The genes are TRBV3-1 and TRBJ2-5; TRBD2 matches at 10 bases. This CDR3 has 16 residues. With 4 bases clipped from V and 1 base from J, the junction kept 6 bases outside the gene matches. Germline CDR1 is LGHDT and CDR2 is YNNKEL (reference sequence). The CDR3 reads CASSRGSGGAQETQYF. CDR3 coding DNA: TGTGCCAGCAGCCGGGGAAGCGGGGGGGCCCAAGAGACCCAGTACTTC.

The rearrangement links TRBV3-1 to TRBJ1-1; D is perhaps TRBD1 (5 bases). From germline, CDR1 is LGHDT and CDR2 YNNKEL (reference sequence). Trimming removed 3 bases from V and 11 bases from J, with 13 bases in between. The CDR3 is 12 amino acids. The DNA for the CDR3 is TGTGCCAGCAGCCAGGCGACAGAGGGGGCTTTCTTT. Translation: CASSQATEGAFF.

The chain couples TRBV28 to TRBJ2-5, with 8 nucleotides matching TRBD1. Trimming took 4 bases from V and 5 from J; bases not matched to a gene: 9. Germline-derived CDR1 and CDR2 are MDHEN and SYDVKM. CDR3 length equals 15 residues. The CDR3 region is CASSSWTGTQETQYF. The DNA of the CDR3 is TGTGCCAGCAGTTCCTGGACAGGGACGCAGGAGACCCAGTACTTC.

In this sample, this clonotype turned up many times. V gene TRBV5-1 combines with J gene TRBJ2-2; D unresolved. Germline V lookup: CDR1 SGHRS, CDR2 YFSETQ. Trimming removed 0 bases at V and 3 bases at J, with 6 bases between. This CDR3 is 14 amino acids long. The CDR3 region is CASSLVADTGELFF. CDR3 coding DNA: TGCGCCAGCAGCTTGGTGGCGGACACCGGGGAGCTGTTTTTT.